Following are 4 T cell receptor beta chains from one sample sequenced in a study of spatial heterogeneity in lung cancer. Via MiXCR, TCRdb re-called the 5' RACE reads, giving one row per CDR3 protein. Of about 2,500 distinct CDR3 sequences listed, around 4.3% are singletons. Stated time point: sample taken at primary tumor resection. Unsorted samples of tumor, nontumor lung or frozen PBMC had their whole RNA sequenced. The sample consisted of normal lung tissue next to the tumor, taken at surgery. All receptors come from a female donor with early-stage non-small cell lung cancer.

This clonotype counts as medium-sized. This beta chain is off target for a library built for alpha chains, so its abundance means little. The chain links TRBV28 to TRBJ2-7; D not resolved. The germline V gene has CDR1 MDHEN and CDR2 SYDVKM. Trimming left V 5 bases short and J 2 bases short, with 7 bases between. CDR3 length: 12 amino acids. CDR3: CASSGVTYEQYF. In DNA, the CDR3 is TGTGCCAGCAGTGGGGTCACCTACGAGCAGTACTTC.

This clonotype was counted ten times or more. With the library built for alpha chains, this beta chain is off target and its frequency is not meaningful. The V and J genes are TRBV28 and TRBJ1-5; 7 bases are a match to TRBD1. The CDR3 has 15 amino acids. J was trimmed by 0 bases and V by 5 bases; bases with no gene match: 4. CDR1 MDHEN and CDR2 SYDVKM come from the germline V gene. The CDR3 nucleotides are TGTGCCAGCAGTGGGACAGCTGGTAGCAATCAGCCCCAGCATTTT. Encoded protein: CASSGTAGSNQPQHF. Complete variable domain (other parts from reference TRBV28 and TRBJ1-5): DVKVTQSSRYLVKRTGEKVFLECVQDMDHENMFWYRQDPGLGLRLIYFSYDVKMKEKGDIPEGYSVSREKKERFSLILESASTNQTSMYLCASSGTAGSNQPQHFGDGTRLSIL.

By proportion, this clonotype is medium-sized. This beta chain turned up in a library designed for alpha chains; as an off-target read, its abundance says little. The chain links TRBV3-1 to TRBJ1-1; D is undetermined. CDR1 is LGHDT, CDR2 YNNKEL, per germline (reference sequence). The CDR3 has 16 residues. V was pared by 6 bases and J by 3 bases, with 20 bases between. The CDR3 nucleotides read TGTGCCAGCAGTCACTACTACACGGCGAGAGACACTGAAGCTTTCTTT. Translated, it gives CASSHYYTARDTEAFF.

By proportion, this clonotype is medium-sized. As an off-target read in a library built for alpha chains, this beta chain has a frequency of little significance. This chain connects TRBV12-5 to TRBJ2-7; D ambiguous. This CDR3 region has 12 residues. V was pared by 2 bases and J by 6 bases, with 8 bases between. Per the germline V gene, CDR1 is LGHNT and CDR2 is FRNRAP. DNA of the CDR3: TGTGCTAGTGGTTTGTGGGGAAGCGAGCAGTACTTC. Its translation: CASGLWGSEQYF.